The T cell receptor beta chain under discussion was sequenced for a study of blood T cells in healthy people across ages. Findings and caveats of the study: Strong correlation linked observed beta diversity and percent naive T cells.

CDR1 is GTSNPN and CDR2 is SVGIG in the germline V gene (reference sequence). The V gene lost 8 bases and the J gene lost 5 bases, with 15 bases spanning the gap. The CDR3 is 12 amino acids. About this clonotype: Its antigen is not known.

It was with a sample-barcoded 5' primer and a J-beta primer mix that a second PCR of roughly 7 to 12 cycles was run. TCRdb re-called the 5' RACE reads with MiXCR, one entry per CDR3 protein. The sample gives 1.5 million to 2 million distinct CDR3 sequences, 28% of which show up once; over 7% is in the top ten. The TCR was taken from a woman between 25 and 40 years old in good health. Sequencing input: blood. The chain employs TRBV30 and TRBJ1-2; D remains ambiguous. The CDR3 spells CAANLPEYGYTF. The CDR3 coding sequence is TGTGCCGCAAACCTCCCGGAATATGGCTACACCTTC.